This T cell receptor (beta chain) originates from a study of CXCR3-negative and CXCR3-positive naive CD8 T cells. Whole-study findings and limits: More hydrophobic TRB CDR3s were found in CXCR3-positive naive cells than in CXCR3-negative naive cells. Similar TRBV-TRBJ gene usage was seen in naive CXCR3-negative and CXCR3-positive cells, but not in memory cells.

With UMI labels, 5' RACE was used to prepare the TRB cDNA libraries. Reprocessing the 5' RACE reads, TCRdb reports a single entry for every CDR3 protein and omits DNA. This sample contains tens of thousands of distinct CDR3 sequences. As concerns this clonotype: Its specificity is unknown.

This CDR3 comprises 14 residues. The receptor was derived from a human donor in good health. Some clones in this sample may be carry-over from other donors' samples. The material sequenced was naive CXCR3- CD8+ T cells from blood. Subset reported: CD45RO-CCR7+CD27+CD95- naive CD8+ T cells lacking CXCR3 (TNR3-). The chain employs TRBV12-3 or TRBV12-4 and TRBJ2-7; without DNA, the TCRdb call of TRBD1 cannot be checked. The CDR3 protein is CASSLDRAKPEQYF.